The TCR beta chain under discussion was sequenced for a study of CD8 T cells in ankylosing spondylitis. This clonotype appeared many times. Its antigen is currently unknown. Study observations and caveats: Disease-linked clones reportedly concentrated significantly in matched ankylosing spondylitis synovial fluid. There was a TCR beta motif, made of several highly homologous variants, that appeared characteristic of ankylosing spondylitis blood.

From the 5' RACE reads, TCRdb called clonotypes with MiXCR, one entry per CDR3 protein. The repertoire consists of roughly 490,000 distinct CDR3 sequences, with approximately 5.3% occurring once and the leading ten covering under 4.5%. The sequenced material came from blood, either unsorted or a sorted T cell fraction (not recorded which). This TCR was recovered from a male donor with ankylosing spondylitis.

CDR3 nucleotides: TGTGCCAGCAGTCCCGCGGGGAAGTTCCAGCATTTT. Translation gives CASSPAGKFQHF. This chain links TRBV28 with TRBJ1-5; unclear D gene. Between the trimmed V and J ends, which lost 5 bases and 12 bases, there was a span of 14 bases. Germline CDR1 and CDR2: MDHEN and SYDVKM. There are 12 residues in the CDR3.